Below, 8 T cell receptor beta chains from the same sample are listed, as sequenced in a study of low-dose radiotherapy and immunotherapy resistance in tumors. cDNA synthesis used a TRAV/TRBV-specific primer set for both chains. TCR amplification involved 20 PCR cycles with a constant-region primer and V-primer adapter. TCRdb recomputed calls from the reads with MiXCR, one row per CDR3 protein. Among about 30,000 distinct CDR3 sequences listed, about half were seen once. The time point: after trial treatment. Treatment noted: LDRT plus nivolumab, ipilimumab, low-dose cyclophosphamide and aspirin (RACIN trial). This sample comprised PBMCs, obtained after low-dose radiotherapy plus immunotherapy. Every receptor here comes from a male donor with gallbladder cancer.

By share of the sample, this clonotype is medium-sized (0.01 to 0.1%). The chain employs TRBV28 and TRBJ2-5; D gene uncertain. CDR1 is MDHEN, CDR2 SYDVKM, per germline. V gave up 7 bases and J gave up 3 bases, with 6 bases separating them. The CDR3 length is 11 residues. The CDR3 DNA sequence: TGTGCCAGCATTGGGGAAGAGACCCAGTACTTC. Its protein is CASIGEETQYF.

V usage is TRBV19 and J usage is TRBJ1-1; 7 bases are a match to TRBD1. CDR3 length: 15 residues. J lost 5 bases, V lost 3 bases, and 9 bases had no gene match. Germline CDR1 and CDR2: LNHDA and SQIVND (reference sequence). The CDR3 protein is CASSIGQEGGTEAFF. The CDR3 DNA sequence: TGTGCCAGTAGTATCGGACAGGAAGGTGGGACTGAAGCTTTCTTT. Filled out from reference TRBV19 and TRBJ1-1, the complete variable domain reads DGGITQSPKYLFRKEGQNVTLSCEQNLNHDAMYWYRQDPGQGLRLIYYSQIVNDFQKGDIAEGYSVSREKKESFPLTVTSAQKNPTAFYLCASSIGQEGGTEAFFGQGTRLTVV.

The rearrangement joins TRBV28 to TRBJ1-4, with D possibly matching TRBD1 (5 bases). In germline, CDR1 is MDHEN, CDR2 SYDVKM. CDR3 size: 16 residues. Trimming took off 5 bases at V and 0 bases at J, with 13 bases between the two ends. The CDR3 is CASSPPGPATNEKLFF. The CDR3 nucleotides read TGTGCCAGCAGTCCGCCGGGGCCTGCAACTAATGAAAAACTGTTTTTT.

The chain uses TRBV29-1 and TRBJ1-1, with D perhaps matching TRBD1 (6 bases). This CDR3 contains 13 residues. Germline-derived CDR1 and CDR2 are SQVTM and ANQGSEA. Deletions cut 6 bases from V and 2 bases from J, with 13 bases between. DNA of the CDR3: TGCAGCGTCCGACAGGAAATAAACACTGAAGCTTTCTTT. This gives the protein CSVRQEINTEAFF.

As regards this clonotype: A far larger clone is only one base removed, so a read error is likely. The chain has TRBV16 and TRBJ2-7; D might be TRBD2 (5 bases). The CDR3 extends over 14 amino acids. CDR1 and CDR2 (germline): KGHSY, FQNENV. The CDR3, as DNA: TGTGTCAGCAGCAAATTTCGTTTCGGGAACGAGCAGTACTTC. This sequence encodes CVSSKFRFGNEQYF.

Notes on this clonotype: A read error is possible here, since a much larger clone lies one base away. This chain joins TRBV19 and TRBJ2-4; unclear D gene. Germline values: CDR1 LNHDA, CDR2 SQIVND (reference sequence). V lost 5 bases, J lost 6 bases, and 14 bases lay in between. This CDR3 contains 14 residues. The CDR3 spells CASSDGCRGNIQYF. As DNA, the CDR3 is TGTGCCAGTAGTGATGGGTGCCGTGGAAACATTCAGTACTTC.

V usage is TRBV30 and J usage is TRBJ1-1, with 9 bases matching TRBD1. With 4 bases clipped from V and 6 bases from J, the junction kept 6 bases outside the gene matches. In germline, CDR1 is GTSNPN, CDR2 SVGIG (reference sequence). This CDR3 region has 13 residues. The CDR3 DNA reads TGTGCCTGGAAGAACGACAGGGGGGCTGAAGCTTTCTTT. It is translated as CAWKNDRGAEAFF.

This clonotype was seen more than once but under ten times. A read error is the likely source, as a far larger clone sits one nucleotide away. The chain joins TRBV5-1 to TRBJ2-4; maybe TRBD2 (6 bases). V lost 0 bases to trimming and J lost 13 bases, with 23 bases between them. CDR1 is SGHRS, CDR2 YFSETQ, per germline. CDR3 size: 16 residues. As DNA, the CDR3 is TGCGCCAGCAGCTTGGAACGACTAGGCTCCTACAATGAGCAGTACTTC. It translates to CASSLERLGSYNEQYF.